This T cell receptor (beta chain) stems from a study of T cells in Graves' hyperthyroidism and ophthalmopathy. Study outcomes and limitations: A model built on 13 V-J features separated ophthalmopathy from stable hyperthyroidism. Peripheral blood also featured most of the thyroid clonotypes expanded above 0.001.

Germline V gene lookup returns CDR1 SGDLS and CDR2 YYNGEE. The CDR3 is 14 residues long. V gave up 2 bases and J gave up 5 bases, with 10 bases separating them. TCR beta CDR3 region amplification was performed from RNA transcripts. The HTBI primer set served for first-round RT-PCR of the TCR CDR3. TCRdb re-called the multiplex PCR reads through MiXCR, storing one row per CDR3 protein. The sample shows more than 600,000 distinct CDR3 sequences, about 16% of them seen only once. Only a few counts were recorded for this clonotype. The antigen is not known. Stable disease denoted Graves' hyperthyroidism without ophthalmopathy progression within 18 months. The authors took PBMCs from 8 to 10 ml fresh peripheral blood.

J is TRBJ2-2 and V is TRBV9; no definite D call. This TCR was recovered from a man aged 18 to 35 with Graves' hyperthyroidism. Sequencing was carried out using blood. The DNA for the CDR3 is TGTGCCAGCAGCGTGGAGTCTCGGACCGGGGAGCTGTTTTTT. Its translation is CASSVESRTGELFF.